This T cell receptor beta chain was recovered during a study of identical twins. In germline, CDR1 is LNHNV, CDR2 YYDKDF (reference sequence). The V and J ends lost 6 bases and 7 bases respectively, with 15 bases between them. The CDR3 contains 14 residues. One entry per CDR3 protein, called by TCRdb with MiXCR from the 5' RACE reads. The table includes approximately 550,000 distinct CDR3 sequences, 20% to 25% detected once. This clonotype has just a few counts. This same sample was also taken into another study, of yellow fever vaccine responses in identical twins.

Sequencing was carried out using CD4+ T cells sorted from blood. The chain carries TRBV15 and TRBJ1-4; D is unclear. This TCR was recovered from a woman under 30 in good health. The CDR3 here is CATRPRFGGEKLFF. In nucleotides, the CDR3 is TGTGCCACCAGACCCCGATTTGGTGGTGAAAAACTGTTTTTT. The full variable domain, in which reference TRBV15 and TRBJ1-4 provide the parts outside the CDR3, is DAMVIQNPRYQVTQFGKPVTLSCSQTLNHNVMYWYQQKSSQAPKLLFHYYDKDFNNEADTPDNFQSRRPNTSFCFLDIRSPGLGDTAMYLCATRPRFGGEKLFFGSGTQLSVL.